This T cell receptor beta chain emerged from a study of blood T cell repertoires in COVID-19. At the level of the study: Spain, Italy and the United States supplied samples that represented acute and convalescent COVID-19. PBMCs, B-cell-depleted T cells, or T cells provided the cDNA or gDNA that made up the material.

Authors' analysis steps: Estimation of nucleated cell counts was performed using reference gene primer amplification. Sequencing used immunoSEQ multiplex PCR; TCRdb keeps in-frame clones, though not all of them. V and J calls and clone size come straight from that table; D and trimming were deduced from the DNA. Of over 300,000 clones listed, 80% to 90% are singletons. This clone was detected a few times. Relative to the germline gene, one junction end is altered; a read error may explain this. This CDR3 spans 13 amino acids. This receptor was identified in a woman aged 50 to 60 with acute or convalescent COVID-19. The source material was peripheral blood. The chain employs TRBV12-3 or TRBV12-4 and TRBJ2-1; the match to TRBD2 covers 7 bases. The CDR3 reads CASSFDGGGLRIF. In nucleotides, the CDR3 is TGTGCCAGCAGTTTTGATGGTGGGGGACTACGGATCTTC.